This entry lists 18 T cell receptor beta chains sequenced from one sample in a study of shared T cell receptors in the human thymus. The data were produced by immunoSEQ multiplex PCR, yet TCRdb's version contains in-frame clones alone and is incomplete. The table has hundreds of thousands of clones, more than 75% seen once. Separately, the same data were catalogued under a study of human thymus T cells.

The sequenced sample consisted of thymocytes. The source is a boy under two years old with a congenital heart defect.

The V call is TRBV7-8, the J call TRBJ2-2; 10 bases match TRBD2. The CDR3 contains 18 residues. The V gene end was trimmed by 5 bases and the J gene end by 3 bases; junction bases not matched to a gene: 12. The V gene's germline CDR1 is SGHVS and CDR2 FQNEAQ. The CDR3 bases are TGTGCCAGCAGCCCCTGTTCCAGCGGGAGGGCGGACACCGGGGAGCTGTTTTTT. This codes for CASSPCSSGRADTGELFF.

This clone was observed a single time. The chain has TRBV9 and TRBJ1-3; 12 nucleotides match TRBD1. CDR1 SGDLS and CDR2 YYNGEE come from the germline V gene. CDR3 length equals 19 residues. V was pared by 4 bases and J by 4 bases, with 15 bases of the junction left unmatched. CDR3 sequence: CASSPSRDRGLLVGNTIYF. As DNA, the CDR3 is TGTGCCAGCAGCCCATCCCGGGACAGGGGGCTCCTAGTCGGAAACACCATATATTTT.

This chain joins TRBV9 and TRBJ2-5, with 8 bases that match TRBD1. This CDR3 comprises 18 residues. Germline-derived CDR1 and CDR2 are SGDLS and YYNGEE. V dropped 5 bases and J dropped 7; count of bases not matched to a gene: 22. The CDR3 coding sequence is TGTGCCAGCAGTCCCGAACAGGGGGGCCCAAGAGACCCAGGGACCCAGTACTTC. This sequence encodes CASSPEQGGPRDPGTQYF.

The chain joins TRBV2 to TRBJ2-7, with a tentative D call TRBD2 (6 bases). The CDR3 is 14 residues long. The germline V gene encodes CDR1 SNHLY and CDR2 FYNNEI. Trimming left V 1 base short and J 5 bases short, with 12 bases between. The CDR3 region has the DNA TGTGCCAGCAGTGAAGGGGGGGTTCGCCACGAGCAGTACTTC. Amino acids: CASSEGGVRHEQYF.

The V gene is TRBV4-1, the J gene TRBJ2-3; D perhaps matches TRBD2 (5 bases). The germline V gene has CDR1 MGHRA and CDR2 YSYEKL. The CDR3 totals 21 residues. V lost 1 base to trimming and J lost 0 bases, with 26 bases between them. CDR3 DNA sequence: TGCGCCAGCAGCCAAGGCCCCTCTGAACTAGGATTCCCCTCTAGCACAGATACGCAGTATTTT. Encoded protein: CASSQGPSELGFPSSTDTQYF.

This clone has just one count. This chain connects TRBV27 to TRBJ2-7, with unresolved D. This CDR3 has 15 amino acids. Germline CDR1 and CDR2: MNHEY and SMNVEV (reference sequence). Trimming took off 0 bases at V and 1 base at J, with 10 bases between the two ends. The CDR3 protein is CASSLSDSLSYEQYF. The CDR3, as DNA: TGTGCCAGCAGTTTATCAGACTCGCTTTCCTACGAGCAGTACTTC.

This rearrangement joins TRBV30 to TRBJ2-2; possibly TRBD2 for D (6 bases). Germline CDR1 reads GTSNPN; CDR2 reads SVGIG (reference sequence). Trimming left V 4 bases short and J 6 bases short, with 12 bases between. CDR3 length: 13 amino acids. The CDR3 DNA sequence: TGTGCCTGGAAAGACTCTAGCGCCGGGGAGCTGTTTTTT. Amino acids: CAWKDSSAGELFF.

Here the CDR3 reads CASSSRRDRGPKNIQYF. The CDR3, as DNA: TGTGCCAGCAGTTCCCGACGGGACAGGGGACCCAAAAACATTCAGTACTTC. V is TRBV27 and J is TRBJ2-4; 10 bases are shared with TRBD1. There are 17 residues in the CDR3. With 4 bases clipped from V and 2 bases from J, the junction kept 8 bases outside the gene matches. Per germline, CDR1 MNHEY and CDR2 SMNVEV (reference sequence).

This clone was seen a single time. This sequence joins TRBV7-9 and TRBJ2-3; weak D call: TRBD1 (6 bases). The length of the CDR3 is 16 residues. Per the germline V gene, CDR1 is SEHNR and CDR2 is FQNEAQ (reference sequence). V shed 1 base and J shed 5 bases, with 16 bases lying between them. The CDR3 DNA sequence: TGTGCCAGCAGCTTAGGGGGGCAGGGACGGGGAGATACGCAGTATTTT. Protein: CASSLGGQGRGDTQYF.

J is TRBJ2-7 and V is TRBV14; weak D call: TRBD2 (6 bases). The V and J ends lost 1 base and 2 bases respectively, with 15 bases between them. CDR3 length: 16 residues. The V gene's germline CDR1 is SGHDN and CDR2 FVKESK. CDR3 sequence reads: CASSQGDGSPTYEQYF. The CDR3 bases are TGTGCCAGCAGCCAAGGCGACGGGAGCCCTACCTACGAGCAGTACTTC.

In its sample, this clone was seen once. The rearrangement uses TRBV4-2 and TRBJ2-7; 8 positions agree with TRBD2. Germline V CDR1 and CDR2: LGHNA, YNFKEQ. There are 15 residues in the CDR3. V gave up 1 base and J gave up 2 bases; unmatched junction bases: 4. CDR3 coding DNA: TGTGCCAGCAGCCAAGGCCCGGGACTAGCCTACGAGCAGTACTTC. Amino acids: CASSQGPGLAYEQYF.

This sequence joins TRBV10-1 and TRBJ2-7; TRBD2 matches at 11 bases. V was clipped by 6 bases and J by 2 bases; unmatched bases: 9. Germline CDR1 and CDR2: WNHNN and SYGVQD (reference sequence). This CDR3 contains 16 residues. DNA for the CDR3: TGCGCCAGCAGCGGGACTAGCGGACCTCTTACCTACGAGCAGTACTTC. This encodes CASSGTSGPLTYEQYF.

The sample holds one count of this clone. The V call is TRBV5-1, the J call TRBJ2-2, with 8 bases aligning to TRBD2. The CDR3 consists of 17 residues. V lost 3 bases to trimming and J lost 0 bases; unmatched junction nucleotides: 7. Germline V gives CDR1 SGHRS, CDR2 YFSETQ. The CDR3 DNA reads as TGCGCCAGCAGCTCTTTAGCGGGGAGACCGAACACCGGGGAGCTGTTTTTT. As protein: CASSSLAGRPNTGELFF.

The chain carries TRBV2 and TRBJ1-5, with TRBD1 identical over 11 bases. Germline V gives CDR1 SNHLY, CDR2 FYNNEI. V lost 2 bases, J lost 0 bases, and 6 bases stayed unmatched. This CDR3 is built from 18 residues. CDR3 region: CASSEIGTGGTSNQPQHF. The CDR3 DNA reads as TGTGCCAGCAGTGAAATTGGGACAGGGGGTACTAGCAATCAGCCCCAGCATTTT.

A few counts support this clone. The V and J genes are TRBV7-9 and TRBJ1-4; 12 nucleotides line up with TRBD1. The trim removed 4 bases at V and 4 bases at J, leaving 10 bases unmatched. CDR1 SEHNR and CDR2 FQNEAQ come from the germline V gene (reference sequence). This CDR3 region has 18 residues. The chain's CDR3 is CASSSQGQGARGNEKLFF. The CDR3 region has the DNA TGTGCCAGCAGCTCCCAGGGACAGGGGGCGAGGGGTAATGAAAAACTGTTTTTT. The variable domain in full, completed from reference TRBV7-9 and TRBJ1-4, reads DTGVSQNPRHKITKRGQNVTFRCDPISEHNRLYWYRQTLGQGPEFLTYFQNEAQLEKSRLLSDRFSAERPKGSFSTLEIQRTEQGDSAMYLCASSSQGQGARGNEKLFFGSGTQLSVL.

This clone has just one count. This chain uses TRBV19 with TRBJ2-7; 10 positions match TRBD2. The CDR3 sequence is 15 residues long. The trim removed 5 bases at V and 3 bases at J, leaving 7 bases unmatched. CDR1 and CDR2 from the germline V gene are LNHDA and SQIVND (reference sequence). This CDR3 reads CASSFLAGVFYEQYF. Here the CDR3 DNA reads TGTGCCAGTAGTTTTCTAGCGGGAGTATTCTACGAGCAGTACTTC.

V usage is TRBV5-6 and J usage is TRBJ2-2; D might be TRBD2 (5 bases). V lost 0 bases, J lost 4 bases, and 10 bases lay in between. The CDR3 runs to 15 residues. The germline gives CDR1 SGHDT, CDR2 YYEEEE. The CDR3 DNA follows: TGTGCCAGCAGCTTGGTCCTAGCTGGCACCGGGGAGCTGTTTTTT. As protein: CASSLVLAGTGELFF.

As regards this clone: The identical CDR3 is also encoded by other nucleotide sequences in the sample. V is TRBV19 and J is TRBJ2-7, with 11 bases aligning to TRBD2. The ends lost 1 base at V and 1 base at J; junction bases unmatched: 0. The CDR3 runs 15 residues. In germline, CDR1 is LNHDA, CDR2 SQIVND (reference sequence). The CDR3 spells CASSIGTSGSYEQYF. CDR3 DNA: TGTGCCAGTAGTATAGGGACTAGCGGGTCCTACGAGCAGTACTTC.